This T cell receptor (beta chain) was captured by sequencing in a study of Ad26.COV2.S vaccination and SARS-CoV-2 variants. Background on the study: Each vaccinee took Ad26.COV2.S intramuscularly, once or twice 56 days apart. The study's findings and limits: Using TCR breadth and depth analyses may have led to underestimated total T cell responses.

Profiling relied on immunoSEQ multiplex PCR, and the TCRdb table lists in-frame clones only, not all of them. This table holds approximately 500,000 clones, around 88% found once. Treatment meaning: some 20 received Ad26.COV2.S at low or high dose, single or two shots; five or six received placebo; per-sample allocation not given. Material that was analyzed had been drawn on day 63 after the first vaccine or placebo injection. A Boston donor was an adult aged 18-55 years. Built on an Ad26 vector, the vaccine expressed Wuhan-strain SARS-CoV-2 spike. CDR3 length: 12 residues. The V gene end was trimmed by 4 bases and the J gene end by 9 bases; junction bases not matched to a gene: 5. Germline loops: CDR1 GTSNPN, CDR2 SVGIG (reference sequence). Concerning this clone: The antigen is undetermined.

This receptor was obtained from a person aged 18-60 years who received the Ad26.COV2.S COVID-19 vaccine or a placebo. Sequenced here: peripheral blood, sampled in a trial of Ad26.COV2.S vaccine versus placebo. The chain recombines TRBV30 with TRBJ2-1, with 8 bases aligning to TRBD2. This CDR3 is CAWNPGGTEQFF. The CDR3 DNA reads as TGTGCCTGGAATCCGGGAGGGACTGAGCAGTTCTTC. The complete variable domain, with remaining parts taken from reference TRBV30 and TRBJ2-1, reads SQTIHQWPATLVQPVGSPLSLECTVEGTSNPNLYWYRQAAGRGLQLLFYSVGIGQISSEVPQNLSASRPQDRQFILSSKKLLLSDSGFYLCAWNPGGTEQFFGPGTRLTVL.